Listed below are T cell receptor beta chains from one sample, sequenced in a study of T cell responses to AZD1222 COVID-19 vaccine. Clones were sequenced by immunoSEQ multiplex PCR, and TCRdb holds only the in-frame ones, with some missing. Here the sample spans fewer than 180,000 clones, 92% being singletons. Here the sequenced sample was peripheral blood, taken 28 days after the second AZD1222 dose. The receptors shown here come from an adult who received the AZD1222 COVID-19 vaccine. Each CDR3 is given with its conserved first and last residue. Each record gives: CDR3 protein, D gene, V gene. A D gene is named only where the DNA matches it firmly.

CDR3 protein: CASRQVAGTGNGYTF; D gene: TRBD1; V gene: TRBV7-9
CDR3 protein: CASSFGDGGLYEQYF; D gene: NA; V gene: TRBV7-2
CDR3 protein: CASSDRAGGGNTIYF; D gene: NA; V gene: TRBV25-1
CDR3 protein: CASRDGVLPNEKLFF; D gene: NA; V gene: TRBV19
CDR3 protein: CASSSLLGPANYGYTF; D gene: NA; V gene: TRBV7-8
CDR3 protein: CASSAQTRNIQYF; D gene: NA; V gene: TRBV19
CDR3 protein: CASSLLTGPTDEKLFF; D gene: NA; V gene: TRBV3-1/TRBV3-2
CDR3 protein: CASSAGDRDGNQPQHF; D gene: TRBD1; V gene: TRBV2
CDR3 protein: CASSQGTAWLGYTF; D gene: NA; V gene: TRBV28
CDR3 protein: CASSSKGGYTNYGYTF; D gene: NA; V gene: TRBV7-9
CDR3 protein: CASSELWTGPNQPQHF; D gene: TRBD1; V gene: TRBV10-2
CDR3 protein: CASRAPRTDTTNYGYTF; D gene: NA; V gene: TRBV5-1
CDR3 protein: CASSRIGGTDTQYF; D gene: NA; V gene: TRBV5-1
CDR3 protein: CASSPASGVYEQFF; D gene: NA; V gene: TRBV7-8
CDR3 protein: CASSIEGRGAGNTIYF; D gene: TRBD1; V gene: TRBV19
CDR3 protein: CASSSQQGGGEQFF; D gene: NA; V gene: TRBV7-3
CDR3 protein: CASLDRGQGYGYTF; D gene: TRBD1; V gene: TRBV5-4